The rows below give T cell receptor beta chains drawn from one sample of a study of beta chain features in type 1 diabetes. Some clones are missing from TCRdb's copy, which holds only in-frame ones; the method was immunoSEQ multiplex PCR. The sample consists of fewer than 350,000 clones, under 8.5% of them appearing once. Source material: central memory CD4+ T cells from blood. The origin of the receptors is a woman aged 18-35 years in good health. Both conserved end residues are trimmed from each CDR3. Clone size appears in some rows only: once, few, many, or a class for an expanded clone.

J | size | V | CDR3
TRBJ2-2 | few | TRBV30 | AWTRGAGGITGELF
TRBJ2-2 | . | TRBV7-8 | ASRQGGTGELF
TRBJ2-2 | . | TRBV19 | ASKFAGELF
TRBJ1-5 | . | TRBV28 | ASSLVQGGQPQH
TRBJ2-3 | . | TRBV7-3 | ASSPAPRGADTQY
TRBJ2-4 | many | TRBV7-2 | ASSFAVSPGYIQY
TRBJ1-3 | . | TRBV9 | ASSAGDGSGNTIY
TRBJ1-6 | . | TRBV5-1 | ASSQGAGDSPLH
TRBJ1-1 | . | TRBV6-5 | ASRWGGNTEAF
TRBJ1-6 | . | TRBV6-5 | ASGPERWSSPLH
TRBJ1-3 | . | TRBV5-4 | ASSAGWGTRGNTIY
TRBJ2-2 | few | TRBV27 | ASRLGRASGGTGELF
TRBJ1-6 | many | TRBV7-8 | ASRDVVSGRNSPLH
TRBJ1-1 | few | TRBV9 | ASSVAGRFTEAF
TRBJ2-5 | few | TRBV15 | ATSRDSSAQETQY
TRBJ1-2 | . | TRBV4-3 | ASSQEAHSRQGGYT
TRBJ2-7 | . | TRBV5-4 | ASSLEGTATYEQY
TRBJ1-1 | many | TRBV5-4 | ASSWEDTEAF
TRBJ2-3 | few | TRBV6-6 | ASRNDREHTDTQY
TRBJ2-1 | . | TRBV7-2 | ASSLAALAINEQF
TRBJ1-1 | . | TRBV4-3 | ASSPRVDSVTEAF
TRBJ1-4 | few | TRBV7-9 | ASSQGTGILTNEKLF
TRBJ2-5 | . | TRBV7-2 | ASSSQGVVGETQY
TRBJ2-3 | few | TRBV6-1 | ASSERERETDTQY
TRBJ1-5 | few | TRBV10-3 | AISELAGGNQPQH
TRBJ2-5 | many | TRBV28 | ASSWDSLQETQY
TRBJ2-2 | . | TRBV5-6 | ASSFYTGELF
TRBJ2-3 | few | TRBV28 | ASSLLQESTDTQY
TRBJ2-5 | . | TRBV7-9 | ASSFPGPQETQY
TRBJ2-7 | . | TRBV6-5 | ASSDGDSENEQY
TRBJ2-5 | . | TRBV11-3 | ASSLIRGETQY